This T cell receptor beta chain derives from a study of blood T cell repertoires in COVID-19. Method: immunoSEQ multiplex PCR; TCRdb's copy keeps in-frame clones and lacks some. The sample has roughly 200,000 clones; 70% to 90% are singletons. This CDR3 region has 16 residues. V was cut by 8 bases and J by 4 bases, with 21 bases left in between. Germline V gives CDR1 MDHEN, CDR2 SYDVKM. The sample holds one count of this clone. This sequence joins TRBV28 and TRBJ1-5, with TRBD1 as a possible D gene (5 bases). This sequence was found in a woman aged 40 to 55 with acute COVID-19. What was sequenced was PBMCs or T cells enriched from blood (not recorded which). CDR3 amino acids: CASGHLIGGLNQPQHF. The CDR3, as DNA: TGTGCCAGCGGGCATTTGATTGGGGGACTTAATCAGCCCCAGCATTTT. Based on the CDR3 plus reference TRBV28 and TRBJ1-5, the full variable domain is DVKVTQSSRYLVKRTGEKVFLECVQDMDHENMFWYRQDPGLGLRLIYFSYDVKMKEKGDIPEGYSVSREKKERFSLILESASTNQTSMYLCASGHLIGGLNQPQHFGDGTRLSIL.